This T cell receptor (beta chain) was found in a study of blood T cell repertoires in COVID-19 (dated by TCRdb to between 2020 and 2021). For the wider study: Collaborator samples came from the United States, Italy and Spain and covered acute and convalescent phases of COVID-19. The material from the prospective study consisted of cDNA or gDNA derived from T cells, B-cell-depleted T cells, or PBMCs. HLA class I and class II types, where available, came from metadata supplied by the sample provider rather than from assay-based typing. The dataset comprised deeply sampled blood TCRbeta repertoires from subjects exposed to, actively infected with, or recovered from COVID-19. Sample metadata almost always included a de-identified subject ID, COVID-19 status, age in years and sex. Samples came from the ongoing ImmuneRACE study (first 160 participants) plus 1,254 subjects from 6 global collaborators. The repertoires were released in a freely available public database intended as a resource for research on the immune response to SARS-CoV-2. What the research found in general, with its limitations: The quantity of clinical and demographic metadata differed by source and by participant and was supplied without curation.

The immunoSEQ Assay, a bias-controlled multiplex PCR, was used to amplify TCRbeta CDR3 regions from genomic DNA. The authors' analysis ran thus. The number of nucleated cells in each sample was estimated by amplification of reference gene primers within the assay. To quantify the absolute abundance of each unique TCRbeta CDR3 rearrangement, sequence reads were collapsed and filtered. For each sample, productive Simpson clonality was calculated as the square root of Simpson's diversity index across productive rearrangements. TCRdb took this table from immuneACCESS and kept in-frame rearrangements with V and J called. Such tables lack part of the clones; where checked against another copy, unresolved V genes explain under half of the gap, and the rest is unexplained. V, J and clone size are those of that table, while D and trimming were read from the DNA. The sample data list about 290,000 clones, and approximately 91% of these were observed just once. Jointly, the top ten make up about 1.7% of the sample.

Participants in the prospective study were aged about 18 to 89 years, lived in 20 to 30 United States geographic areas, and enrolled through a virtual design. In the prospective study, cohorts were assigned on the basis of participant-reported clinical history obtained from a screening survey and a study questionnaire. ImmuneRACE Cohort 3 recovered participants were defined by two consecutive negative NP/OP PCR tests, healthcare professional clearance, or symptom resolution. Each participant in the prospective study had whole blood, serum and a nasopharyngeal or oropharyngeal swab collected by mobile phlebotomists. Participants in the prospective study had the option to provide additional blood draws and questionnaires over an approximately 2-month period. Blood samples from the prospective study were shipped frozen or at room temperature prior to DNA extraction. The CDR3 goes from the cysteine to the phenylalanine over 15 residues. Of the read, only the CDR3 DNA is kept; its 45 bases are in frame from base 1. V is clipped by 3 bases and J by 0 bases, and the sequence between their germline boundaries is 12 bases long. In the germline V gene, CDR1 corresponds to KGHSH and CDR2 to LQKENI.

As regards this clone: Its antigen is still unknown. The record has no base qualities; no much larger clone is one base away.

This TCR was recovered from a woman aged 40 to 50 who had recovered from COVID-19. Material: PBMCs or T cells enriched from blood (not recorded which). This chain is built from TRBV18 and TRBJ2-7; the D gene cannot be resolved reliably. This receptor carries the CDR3 CASSPQVRSSYEQYF. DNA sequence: TGTGCCAGCTCACCTCAAGTACGGAGCTCCTACGAGCAGTACTTC.